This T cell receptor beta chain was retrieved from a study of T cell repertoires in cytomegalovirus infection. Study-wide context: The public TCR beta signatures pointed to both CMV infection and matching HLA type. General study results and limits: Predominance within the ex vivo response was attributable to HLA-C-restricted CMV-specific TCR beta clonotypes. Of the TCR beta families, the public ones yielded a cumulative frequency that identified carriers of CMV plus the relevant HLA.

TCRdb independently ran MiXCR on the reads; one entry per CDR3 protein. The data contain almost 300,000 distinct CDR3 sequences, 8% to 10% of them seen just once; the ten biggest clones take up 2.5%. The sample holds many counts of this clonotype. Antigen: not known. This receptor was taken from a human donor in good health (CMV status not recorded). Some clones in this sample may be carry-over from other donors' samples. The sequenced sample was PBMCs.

The CDR3 DNA sequence: TGTGCCAGCCGAACCTTACTAAAGCCGGGCGAGCAGTACTTC. It is translated as CASRTLLKPGEQYF. This chain links TRBV6-1 with TRBJ2-7; D gene ambiguous. From germline, CDR1 is MNHNS and CDR2 SASEGT. The CDR3 has 14 amino acids. The V gene lost 8 bases and the J gene lost 6 bases, with 20 bases spanning the gap.